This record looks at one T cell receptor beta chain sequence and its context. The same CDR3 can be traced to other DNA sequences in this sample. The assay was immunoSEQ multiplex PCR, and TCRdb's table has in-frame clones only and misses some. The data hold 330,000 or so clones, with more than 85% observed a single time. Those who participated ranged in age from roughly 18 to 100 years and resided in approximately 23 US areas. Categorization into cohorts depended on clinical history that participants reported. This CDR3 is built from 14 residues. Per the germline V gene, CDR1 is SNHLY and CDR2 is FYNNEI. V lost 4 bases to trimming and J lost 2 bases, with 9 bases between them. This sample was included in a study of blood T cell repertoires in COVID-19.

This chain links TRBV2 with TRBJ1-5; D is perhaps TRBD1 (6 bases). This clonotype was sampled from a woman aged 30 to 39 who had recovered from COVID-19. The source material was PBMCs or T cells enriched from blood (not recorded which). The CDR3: CASSARGGNQPQHF. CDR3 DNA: TGTGCCAGCAGTGCCAGGGGTGGCAATCAGCCCCAGCATTTT.